Presented here are 16 T cell receptor beta chains from one specimen sequenced in a study of a mutant IDH1 vaccine in newly diagnosed glioma (dated by TCRdb to about 2021). Library construction relied on the immunoSEQ multiplex PCR assay. What TCRdb holds here is the immuneACCESS table cut down to in-frame rearrangements. Part of the clones is not present; checked against another copy, under half of the missing clones reflect an unresolved V gene, and the others are unexplained. In this sample the table shows 100,000 to 120,000 clones, about 90% of which occur a single time. The top ten clones comprise roughly 0.61% of the sample. What the time point label conveys for this sample: week 11, during vaccination. Every vaccine dose consisted of 300 ug of a 20-mer mutant IDH1 peptide in Montanide, administered subcutaneously together with topical imiquimod. Their cognate antigens are unknown. The specimen comprised PBMCs, sampled from a glioma patient whose treatment included an IDH1 peptide vaccine. These receptors all stem from a woman between 45 and 60 years old with glioma.

By share of the sample, this clone is medium-sized. This chain joins TRBV7-9 and TRBJ1-4; no clear D gene. There are 13 residues in the CDR3. Per the germline V gene, CDR1 is SEHNR and CDR2 is FQNEAQ (reference sequence). V lost 4 bases to trimming and J lost 5 bases, with 8 bases between them. CDR3 sequence reads: CASSSVGNEKLFF. CDR3 bases: TGTGCCAGCAGCTCCGTAGGGAATGAAAAACTGTTTTTT.

J is TRBJ1-4 and V is TRBV28, with TRBD1 matching over 9 bases. Germline V CDR1 and CDR2: MDHEN, SYDVKM. This CDR3 has 14 amino acids. V shed 5 bases and J 8 bases; nucleotides not matched to a gene: 6. CDR3 residues: CASSPPGTGEKLFF. CDR3 bases: TGTGCCAGCAGTCCTCCCGGGACAGGGGAAAAACTGTTTTTT. Full variable domain (rest looked up from reference TRBV28 and TRBJ1-4): DVKVTQSSRYLVKRTGEKVFLECVQDMDHENMFWYRQDPGLGLRLIYFSYDVKMKEKGDIPEGYSVSREKKERFSLILESASTNQTSMYLCASSPPGTGEKLFFGSGTQLSVL.

The rearrangement joins TRBV30 to TRBJ2-7, with 10 positions matching TRBD2. CDR1 is GTSNPN and CDR2 is SVGIG in the germline V gene (reference sequence). CDR3 size: 12 residues. After removal of 2 bases from V and 6 bases from J, the junction contained 1 base not matched to a gene. This chain's CDR3 is CAWSWTSGEQYF. CDR3 nucleotide sequence: TGTGCCTGGAGTTGGACTAGCGGCGAGCAGTACTTC. The whole variable domain, filled in from reference TRBV30 and TRBJ2-7, reads SQTIHQWPATLVQPVGSPLSLECTVEGTSNPNLYWYRQAAGRGLQLLFYSVGIGQISSEVPQNLSASRPQDRQFILSSKKLLLSDSGFYLCAWSWTSGEQYFGPGTRLTVT.

The CDR3 sequence is CASRQRYASTDTQYF. The CDR3 bases are TGTGCCAGCAGGCAGCGGTATGCTAGCACAGATACGCAGTATTTT. The gene calls are TRBV6-1 and TRBJ2-3; D may be TRBD2 (5 bases). The germline V gene encodes CDR1 MNHNS and CDR2 SASEGT. The CDR3 is 15 residues long. Trimming took off 6 bases at V and 0 bases at J, with 13 bases between the two ends.

This chain joins TRBV4-2 and TRBJ2-1; D might be TRBD2 (7 bases). Trimming took off 4 bases at V and 3 bases at J, with 22 bases between the two ends. Germline V gene data show CDR1 as LGHNA and CDR2 as YNFKEQ. This CDR3 has 18 amino acids. CDR3 loop: CASSRRGVLATSYNEQFF. Written as DNA, the CDR3 is TGTGCCAGCAGCCGGAGGGGGGTACTAGCGACTAGCTACAATGAGCAGTTCTTC.

The V call is TRBV7-6, the J call TRBJ2-5; 7 nucleotides agree with TRBD1. The last part of the DNA fits TRBJ2-7 better; the J call may be wrong. CDR3 size: 15 residues. Germline CDR1 is SGHVS and CDR2 is FNYEAQ. The CDR3, as DNA: TGTGCCAGCAGCACGGAGACAGGGAGCTCCTACGAGCAGTACTTC. Translating it yields CASSTETGSSYEQYF.

The genes are TRBV5-1 and TRBJ1-1, with D unclear. Trimming took 3 bases from V and 4 from J, leaving 16 bases between them. This CDR3 contains 15 residues. Germline V gives CDR1 SGHRS, CDR2 YFSETQ. The CDR3, as DNA: TGCGCCAGCAGCTCCTCAGACACAAGGAGCACTGAAGCTTTCTTT. Translated, it gives CASSSSDTRSTEAFF.

The V gene is TRBV5-1, the J gene TRBJ2-7; TRBD2 aligns across 10 bases. V lost 4 bases, J lost 7 bases, and 14 bases stayed unmatched. The CDR3 is made up of 16 amino acids. The germline gives CDR1 SGHRS, CDR2 YFSETQ. CDR3 sequence reads: CASSARPSGSQQEQYF. CDR3 sequence (DNA): TGCGCCAGCAGCGCGCGGCCTAGCGGGAGCCAACAAGAGCAGTACTTC.

The chain has TRBV28 and TRBJ1-2, with 8 bases identical to TRBD1. The trim removed 2 bases at V and 7 bases at J, leaving 3 bases unmatched. The CDR3 spans 13 residues. Per the germline V gene, CDR1 is MDHEN and CDR2 is SYDVKM. CDR3 protein: CASSLQGASGYTF. The CDR3, as DNA: TGTGCCAGCAGTTTACAGGGGGCGAGTGGCTACACCTTC.

The V call is TRBV5-1, the J call TRBJ2-6; 12 nucleotides match TRBD1. CDR3 length equals 19 residues. V dropped 0 bases and J dropped 3; count of bases not matched to a gene: 7. The V gene's germline CDR1 is SGHRS and CDR2 YFSETQ. CDR3 residues: CASSLAPGQGARGANVLTF. The CDR3 nucleotides read TGCGCCAGCAGCTTGGCGCCGGGACAGGGGGCGCGTGGGGCCAACGTCCTGACTTTC.

This chain connects TRBV6-5 to TRBJ1-5, with 7 bases identical to TRBD1. The CDR3 spans 13 residues. V was pared by 5 bases and J by 10 bases, with 8 bases of the junction left unmatched. Germline V lookup: CDR1 MNHEY, CDR2 SVGAGI. The CDR3, as DNA: TGTGCCAGCAGTGAAGGGGGCTGGAAACCCCAGCATTTT. This translates into CASSEGGWKPQHF.

The chain has TRBV5-1 and TRBJ2-6, with D unresolved. V was pared by 4 bases and J by 0 bases, with 8 bases between. Germline CDR1 is SGHRS and CDR2 is YFSETQ. The CDR3 runs to 15 residues. The CDR3 is CASSRIDSGANVLTF. CDR3 coding DNA: TGCGCCAGCAGCAGGATTGACTCTGGGGCCAACGTCCTGACTTTC.

This rearrangement joins TRBV5-5 to TRBJ1-5; D is possibly TRBD1 (5 bases). The CDR3 consists of 14 residues. The ends were cut back, 2 bases at V and 2 bases at J, with 8 bases in the middle. Germline loops: CDR1 SGHKS, CDR2 YYEKEE (reference sequence). CDR3 protein: CASSLVGGNQPQHF. The CDR3 coding sequence is TGTGCCAGCAGCTTAGTAGGGGGCAATCAGCCCCAGCATTTT.

The chain carries TRBV5-4 and TRBJ2-1; 8 bases map to TRBD2. This CDR3 contains 16 residues. With 2 bases clipped from V and 0 bases from J, the junction kept 4 bases outside the gene matches. Germline CDR1 SGHNT, CDR2 YYREEE (reference sequence). CDR3 protein: CASSLGSGSSYNEQFF. CDR3 nucleotides: TGTGCCAGCAGCTTAGGGAGCGGGAGCTCCTACAATGAGCAGTTCTTC.

The gene calls are TRBV28 and TRBJ1-1; D remains ambiguous. CDR3 length equals 14 residues. The V end was cut by 2 bases, the J end by 4 bases, with 11 bases between. Germline CDR1 MDHEN, CDR2 SYDVKM. The CDR3 is CASSLRVDGTEAFF. CDR3 nucleotide sequence: TGTGCCAGCAGTTTAAGGGTCGACGGCACTGAAGCTTTCTTT.

CDR3 in DNA: TGTGCCAGCAGCACATATGACTCCTACGAGCAGTACTTC. This codes for CASSTYDSYEQYF. The chain recombines TRBV7-2 with TRBJ2-7, with D hard to call. The CDR3 has 13 amino acids. V was cut by 5 bases and J by 0 bases, with 8 bases left in between. CDR1 is SGHTA and CDR2 is FQGNSA in the germline V gene.